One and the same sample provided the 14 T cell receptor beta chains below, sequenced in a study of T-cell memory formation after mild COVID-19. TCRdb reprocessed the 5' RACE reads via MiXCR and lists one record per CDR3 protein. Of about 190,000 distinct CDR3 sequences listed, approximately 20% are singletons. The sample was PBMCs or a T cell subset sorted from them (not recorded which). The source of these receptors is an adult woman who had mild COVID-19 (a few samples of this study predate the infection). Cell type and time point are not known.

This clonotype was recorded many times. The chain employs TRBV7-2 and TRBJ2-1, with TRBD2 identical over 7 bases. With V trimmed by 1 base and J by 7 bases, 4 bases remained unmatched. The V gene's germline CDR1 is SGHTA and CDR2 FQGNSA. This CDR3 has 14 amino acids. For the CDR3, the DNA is TGTGCCAGCAGCTTAGGAGGGAGGGGTAATGAGCAGTTCTTC. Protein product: CASSLGGRGNEQFF.

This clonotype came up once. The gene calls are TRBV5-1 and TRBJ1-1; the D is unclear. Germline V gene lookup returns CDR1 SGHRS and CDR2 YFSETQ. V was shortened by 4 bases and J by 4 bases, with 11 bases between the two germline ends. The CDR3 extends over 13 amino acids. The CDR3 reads CASSMEGVTEAFF. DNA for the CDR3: TGCGCCAGCAGCATGGAGGGAGTCACTGAAGCTTTCTTT.

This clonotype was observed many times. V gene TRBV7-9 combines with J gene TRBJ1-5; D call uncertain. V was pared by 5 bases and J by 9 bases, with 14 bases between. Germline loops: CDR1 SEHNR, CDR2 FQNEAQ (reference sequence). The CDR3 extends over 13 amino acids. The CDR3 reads CASSVTGVGPQHF. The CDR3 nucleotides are TGTGCCAGCAGCGTGACCGGGGTGGGGCCCCAGCATTTT.

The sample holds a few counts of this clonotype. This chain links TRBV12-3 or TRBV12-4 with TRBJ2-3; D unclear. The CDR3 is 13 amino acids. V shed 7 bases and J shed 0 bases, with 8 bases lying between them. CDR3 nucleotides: TGTGCCAGCAAGGCCCAAAGCACAGATACGCAGTATTTT. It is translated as CASKAQSTDTQYF.

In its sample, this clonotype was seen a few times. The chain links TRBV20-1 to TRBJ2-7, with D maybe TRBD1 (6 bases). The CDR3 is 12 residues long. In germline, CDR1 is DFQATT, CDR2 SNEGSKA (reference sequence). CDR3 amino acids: CSILQGSYEQYF. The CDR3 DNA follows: TGCAGCATCCTACAGGGATCCTACGAGCAGTACTTC.

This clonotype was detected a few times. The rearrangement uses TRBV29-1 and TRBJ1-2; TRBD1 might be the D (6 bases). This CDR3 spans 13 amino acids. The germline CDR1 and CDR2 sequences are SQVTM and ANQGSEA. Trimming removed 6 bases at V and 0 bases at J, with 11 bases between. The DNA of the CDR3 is TGCAGCGTACAGGGTGAAGCTAACTATGGCTACACCTTC. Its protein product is CSVQGEANYGYTF.

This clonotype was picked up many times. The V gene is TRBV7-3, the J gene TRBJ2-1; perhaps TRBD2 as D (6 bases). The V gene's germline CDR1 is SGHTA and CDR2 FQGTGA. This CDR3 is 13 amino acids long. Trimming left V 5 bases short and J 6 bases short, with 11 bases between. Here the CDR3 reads CASSPGTSNEQFF. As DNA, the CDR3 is TGTGCCAGCAGCCCCGGGACTTCCAATGAGCAGTTCTTC.

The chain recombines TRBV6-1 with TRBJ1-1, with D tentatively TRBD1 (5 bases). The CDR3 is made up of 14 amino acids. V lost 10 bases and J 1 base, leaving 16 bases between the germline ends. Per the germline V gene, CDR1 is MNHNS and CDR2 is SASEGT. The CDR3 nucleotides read TGTGCCACCCCTCCTGACAGTCCGAACACTGAAGCTTTCTTT. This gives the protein CATPPDSPNTEAFF.

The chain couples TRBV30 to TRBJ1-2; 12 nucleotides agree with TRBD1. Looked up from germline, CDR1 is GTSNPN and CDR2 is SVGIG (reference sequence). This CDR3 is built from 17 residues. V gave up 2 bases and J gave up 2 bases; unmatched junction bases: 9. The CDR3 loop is CAWSYRDRGRGNYGYTF. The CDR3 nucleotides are TGTGCCTGGAGTTACAGGGACAGGGGGCGGGGGAACTATGGCTACACCTTC.

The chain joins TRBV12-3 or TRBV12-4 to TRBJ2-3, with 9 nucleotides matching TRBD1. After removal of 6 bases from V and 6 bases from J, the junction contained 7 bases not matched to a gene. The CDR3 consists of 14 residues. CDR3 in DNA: TGTGCCAGCAGGACAGGGGGGAGCTCGGATACGCAGTATTTT. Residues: CASRTGGSSDTQYF.

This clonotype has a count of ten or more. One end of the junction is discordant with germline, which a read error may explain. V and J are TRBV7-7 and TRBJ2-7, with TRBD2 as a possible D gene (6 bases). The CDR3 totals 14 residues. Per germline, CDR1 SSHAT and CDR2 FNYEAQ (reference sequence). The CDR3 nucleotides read TGTGCTAGCAGCTTAGCGGAGGCTACCTACGAGCAGTACTTC. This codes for CASSLAEATYEQYF.

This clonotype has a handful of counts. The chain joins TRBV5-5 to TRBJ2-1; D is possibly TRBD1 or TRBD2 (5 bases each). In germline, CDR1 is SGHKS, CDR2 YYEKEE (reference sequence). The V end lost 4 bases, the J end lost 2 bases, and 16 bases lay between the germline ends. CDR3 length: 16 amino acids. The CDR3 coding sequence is TGTGCCAGCAGCATAAAGGGACGCCTAGCCTACAATGAGCAGTTCTTC. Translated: CASSIKGRLAYNEQFF. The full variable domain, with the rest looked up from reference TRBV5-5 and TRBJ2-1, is DAGVTQSPTHLIKTRGQQVTLRCSPISGHKSVSWYQQVLGQGPQFIFQYYEKEERGRGNFPDRFSARQFPNYSSELNVNALLLGDSALYLCASSIKGRLAYNEQFFGPGTRLTVL.

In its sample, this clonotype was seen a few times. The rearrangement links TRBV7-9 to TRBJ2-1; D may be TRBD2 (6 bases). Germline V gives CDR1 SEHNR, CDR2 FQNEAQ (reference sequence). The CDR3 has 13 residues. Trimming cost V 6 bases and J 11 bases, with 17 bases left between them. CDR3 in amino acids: CASRDGTAGQQFF. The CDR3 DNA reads TGTGCCAGCAGGGATGGGACTGCGGGGCAGCAGTTCTTC. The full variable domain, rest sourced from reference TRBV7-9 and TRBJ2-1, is DTGVSQNPRHKITKRGQNVTFRCDPISEHNRLYWYRQTLGQGPEFLTYFQNEAQLEKSRLLSDRFSAERPKGSFSTLEIQRTEQGDSAMYLCASRDGTAGQQFFGPGTRLTVL.

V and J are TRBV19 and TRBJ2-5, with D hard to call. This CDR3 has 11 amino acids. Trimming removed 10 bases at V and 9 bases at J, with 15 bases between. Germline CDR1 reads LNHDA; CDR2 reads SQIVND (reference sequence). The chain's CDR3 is CATDFGRAQYF. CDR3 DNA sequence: TGTGCCACCGACTTCGGAAGGGCCCAGTACTTC.